This T cell receptor beta chain was sequenced in a study of T cell changes during pregnancy in multiple sclerosis. This CDR3 contains 17 residues. Germline V gene lookup returns CDR1 SQVTM and CDR2 ANQGSEA. Repertoires were generated with immunoSEQ multiplex PCR, while TCRdb's copy carries only in-frame clones and drops some. The sample holds roughly 69,000 clones, more than 85% seen once. About this clone itself: The junction and the germline gene differ at one end; a read error may be behind it.

The receptor comes from a female donor with multiple sclerosis, enrolled in a pregnancy study. The chain employs TRBV29-1 and TRBJ2-3, with TRBD2 identical over 12 bases. Material: peripheral blood, obtained in the second trimester of pregnancy. The CDR3 is CSVEEWASGRASDTQYF. The CDR3 coding sequence is TGCAGCGTGGAAGAGTGGGCTAGCGGGAGGGCATCAGATACGCAGTATTTT.